The text below deals with one TCR beta chain. Germline CDR1 and CDR2: LNHDA and SQIVND (reference sequence). The CDR3 is 15 amino acids. The V and J ends lost 4 bases and 7 bases, in that order; junction bases with no gene match: 10. The source of the PBMCs was approximately 9.5 ml of fresh peripheral blood. The sequenced template was RNA, covering the TCR beta CDR3 region. First-round RT-PCR relied on HTBI primers, and a second-round multiplex PCR came next. TCRdb recomputed calls from the multiplex PCR reads with MiXCR, one row per CDR3 protein. The sample consists of about 700,000 distinct CDR3 sequences, around 40% of them appearing once. This entry comes from a study of Graves' ophthalmopathy and Graves' hyperthyroidism.

Input material: peripheral blood. This chain uses TRBV19 with TRBJ1-5; 7 bases match TRBD1. The origin of this receptor is an adult man with Graves' ophthalmopathy. CDR3 amino acids: CASSTVQGLGQPQHF. In DNA form, the CDR3 reads TGTGCCAGTAGTACCGTACAGGGGCTGGGACAGCCCCAGCATTTT.